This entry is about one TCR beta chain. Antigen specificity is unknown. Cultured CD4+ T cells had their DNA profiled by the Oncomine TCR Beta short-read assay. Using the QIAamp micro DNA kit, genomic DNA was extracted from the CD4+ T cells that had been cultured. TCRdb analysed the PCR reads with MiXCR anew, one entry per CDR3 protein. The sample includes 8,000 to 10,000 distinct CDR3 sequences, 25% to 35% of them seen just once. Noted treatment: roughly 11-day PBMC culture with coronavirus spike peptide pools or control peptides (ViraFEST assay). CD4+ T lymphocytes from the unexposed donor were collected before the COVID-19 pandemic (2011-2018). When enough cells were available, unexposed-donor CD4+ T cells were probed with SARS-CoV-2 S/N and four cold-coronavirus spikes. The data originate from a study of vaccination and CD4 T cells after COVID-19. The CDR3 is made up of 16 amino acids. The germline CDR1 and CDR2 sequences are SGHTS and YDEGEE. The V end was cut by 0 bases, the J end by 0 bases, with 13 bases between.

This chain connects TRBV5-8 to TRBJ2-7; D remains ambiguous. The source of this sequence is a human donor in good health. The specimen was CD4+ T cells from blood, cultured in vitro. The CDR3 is CASSLGYNTGSYEQYF. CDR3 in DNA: TGTGCCAGCAGCTTGGGGTACAATACGGGCTCCTACGAGCAGTACTTC.